Listed below are T cell receptor beta chains from one sample, sequenced in a study of CD4+ T cells in melanoma. TCRdb keeps only in-frame clones here, not all; method: immunoSEQ multiplex PCR. The data hold about 140,000 clones, with 92% observed a single time. The receptor source for this set is a human donor with melanoma. Both conserved end residues are part of each CDR3. The order of the fields is J gene, clone size, D gene, V gene, CDR3 protein, CDR3 DNA. D genes are given only for firm matches. Part of the rows lack a size; the others show once, few, many or a class for expanded clones.

J: TRBJ2-1
size: .
D: TRBD1
V: TRBV10-3
CDR3: CAISDPPGTADYNEQFF
DNA: TGTGCCATCAGTGACCCCCCGGGGACAGCGGATTACAATGAGCAGTTCTTC

J: TRBJ2-1
size: .
D: TRBD1
V: TRBV27
CDR3: CASSSGDRRLRSQFF
DNA: TGTGCCAGCAGTTCTGGGGACAGGCGCTTACGATCCCAGTTCTTC

J: TRBJ1-5
size: .
D: .
V: TRBV5-5
CDR3: CASSLVVDQPQHF
DNA: TGTGCCAGCAGCTTGGTTGTGGATCAGCCCCAGCATTTT

J: TRBJ2-3
size: .
D: .
V: TRBV21-1
CDR3: CASSKADSPTDTQYF
DNA: TGTGCCAGCAGCAAGGCGGACAGCCCCACAGATACGCAGTATTTT

J: TRBJ2-2
size: .
D: TRBD1
V: TRBV7-8
CDR3: CASSLTGTANTGELFF
DNA: TGTGCCAGCAGCCTTACCGGGACAGCGAACACCGGGGAGCTGTTTTTT

J: TRBJ2-1
size: .
D: .
V: TRBV18
CDR3: CASSPGAGGSHNEQFF
DNA: TGTGCCAGCTCCCCGGGGGCTGGGGGCTCCCACAATGAGCAGTTCTTC

J: TRBJ1-1
size: .
D: TRBD1
V: TRBV5-4
CDR3: CASSSPGQGNTEAFF
DNA: TGTGCCAGCAGCTCACCGGGACAGGGTAACACTGAAGCTTTCTTT

J: TRBJ1-3
size: once
D: .
V: TRBV29-1
CDR3: CSATAQGGNTIYF
DNA: TGCAGCGCTACCGCCCAGGGTGGAAACACCATATATTTT

J: TRBJ2-5
size: .
D: TRBD1
V: TRBV5-1
CDR3: CASSLTGGEETQYF
DNA: TGCGCCAGCAGCCTGACAGGGGGCGAAGAGACCCAGTACTTC

J: TRBJ1-3
size: .
D: .
V: TRBV30
CDR3: CAWSVSGRSGNTIYF
DNA: TGTGCCTGGAGCGTCAGCGGCCGCTCTGGAAACACCATATATTTT

J: TRBJ1-1
size: .
D: .
V: TRBV19
CDR3: CASSIVPGSGGEAFF
DNA: TGTGCCAGTAGTATAGTGCCCGGGAGCGGGGGTGAAGCTTTCTTT